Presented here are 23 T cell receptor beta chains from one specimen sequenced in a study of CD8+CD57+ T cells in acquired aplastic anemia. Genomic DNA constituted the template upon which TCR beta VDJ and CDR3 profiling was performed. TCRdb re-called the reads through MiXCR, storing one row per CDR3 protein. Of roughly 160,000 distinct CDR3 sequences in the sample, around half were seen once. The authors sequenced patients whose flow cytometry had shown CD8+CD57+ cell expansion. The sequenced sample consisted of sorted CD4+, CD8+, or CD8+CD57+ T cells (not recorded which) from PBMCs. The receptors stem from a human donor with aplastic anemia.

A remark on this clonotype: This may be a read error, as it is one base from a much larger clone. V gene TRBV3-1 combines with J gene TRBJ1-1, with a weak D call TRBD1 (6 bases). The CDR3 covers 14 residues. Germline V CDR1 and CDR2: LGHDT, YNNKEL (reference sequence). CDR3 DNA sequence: TGTGCCAGCAGCCAAGCAGGGGTAGGCACTGAAGCTTCCTTT. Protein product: CASSQAGVGTEASF.

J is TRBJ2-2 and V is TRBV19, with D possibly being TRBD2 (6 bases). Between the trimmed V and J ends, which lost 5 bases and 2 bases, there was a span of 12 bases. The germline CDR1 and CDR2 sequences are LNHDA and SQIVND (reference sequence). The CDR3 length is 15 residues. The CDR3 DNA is TGTGCCAGTAGTGCTTTAGCGGAAAACACCGGGGAGCTGTTTTTT. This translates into CASSALAENTGELFF.

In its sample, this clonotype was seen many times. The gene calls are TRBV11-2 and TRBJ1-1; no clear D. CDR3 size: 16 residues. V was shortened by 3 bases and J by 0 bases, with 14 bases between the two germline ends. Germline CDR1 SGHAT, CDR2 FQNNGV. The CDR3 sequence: CASSFPLGGVNTEAFF. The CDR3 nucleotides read TGTGCCAGCAGCTTTCCTTTAGGAGGAGTGAACACTGAAGCTTTCTTT.

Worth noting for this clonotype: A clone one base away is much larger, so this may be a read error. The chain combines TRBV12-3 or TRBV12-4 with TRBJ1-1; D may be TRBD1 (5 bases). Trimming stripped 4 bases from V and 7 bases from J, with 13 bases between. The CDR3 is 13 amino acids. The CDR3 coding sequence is TGTGCCAGCAGTTCTCAGGGAGGAAATGAAGCTTTCTTT. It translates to CASSSQGGNEAFF.

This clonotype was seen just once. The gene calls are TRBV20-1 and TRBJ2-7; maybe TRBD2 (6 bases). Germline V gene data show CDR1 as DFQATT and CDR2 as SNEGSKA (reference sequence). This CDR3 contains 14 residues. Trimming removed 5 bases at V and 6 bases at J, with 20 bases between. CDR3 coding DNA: TGCAGTGCTTTTAGCCCGACGACTAGTTTCGAGCAGTACTTC. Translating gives CSAFSPTTSFEQYF.

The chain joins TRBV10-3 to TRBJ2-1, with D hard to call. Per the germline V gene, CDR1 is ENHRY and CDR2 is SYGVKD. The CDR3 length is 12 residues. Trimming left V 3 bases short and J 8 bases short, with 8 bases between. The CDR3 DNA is TGTGCCATCAGTGACAAGGGTTATGAGCAGTTCTTC. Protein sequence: CAISDKGYEQFF.

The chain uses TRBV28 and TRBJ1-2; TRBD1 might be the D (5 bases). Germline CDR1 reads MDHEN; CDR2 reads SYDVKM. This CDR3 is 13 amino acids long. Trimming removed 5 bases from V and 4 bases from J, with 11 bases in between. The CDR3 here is CASSAGFGYGYTF. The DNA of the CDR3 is TGTGCCAGCAGTGCAGGGTTCGGCTATGGCTACACCTTC.

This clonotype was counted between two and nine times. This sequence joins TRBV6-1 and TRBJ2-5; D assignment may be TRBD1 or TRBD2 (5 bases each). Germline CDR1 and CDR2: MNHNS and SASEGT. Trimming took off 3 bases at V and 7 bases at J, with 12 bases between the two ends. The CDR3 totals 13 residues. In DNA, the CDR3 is TGTGCCAGCAGTGAGGGGGTCCCGGGGACCCAGTACTTC. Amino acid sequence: CASSEGVPGTQYF.

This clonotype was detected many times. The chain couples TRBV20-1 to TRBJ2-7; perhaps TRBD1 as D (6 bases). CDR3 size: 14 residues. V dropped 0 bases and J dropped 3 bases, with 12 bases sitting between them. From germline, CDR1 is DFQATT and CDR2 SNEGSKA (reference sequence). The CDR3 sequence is CSARDGGAGYEQYF. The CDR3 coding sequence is TGCAGTGCTAGAGATGGGGGCGCCGGCTACGAGCAGTACTTC.

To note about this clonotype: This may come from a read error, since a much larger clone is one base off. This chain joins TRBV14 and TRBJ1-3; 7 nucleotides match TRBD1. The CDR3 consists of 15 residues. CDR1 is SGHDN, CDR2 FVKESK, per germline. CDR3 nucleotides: TGTGCCAGCAGTCACCGACAGGGCTCTGGAACCACCATATATTTT. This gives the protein CASSHRQGSGTTIYF.

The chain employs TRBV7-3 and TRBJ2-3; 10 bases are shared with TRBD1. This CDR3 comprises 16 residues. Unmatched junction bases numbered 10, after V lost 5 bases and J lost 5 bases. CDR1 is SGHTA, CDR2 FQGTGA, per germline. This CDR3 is CASSLSGQGSLDTQYF. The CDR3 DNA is TGTGCCAGCAGCCTTTCGGGACAGGGGTCGTTAGATACGCAGTATTTT.

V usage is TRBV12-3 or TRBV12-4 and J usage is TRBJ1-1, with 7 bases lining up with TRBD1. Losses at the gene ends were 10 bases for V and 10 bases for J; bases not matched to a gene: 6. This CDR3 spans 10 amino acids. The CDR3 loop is CAIKGARAFF. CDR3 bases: TGTGCCATCAAGGGGGCGAGAGCTTTCTTT.

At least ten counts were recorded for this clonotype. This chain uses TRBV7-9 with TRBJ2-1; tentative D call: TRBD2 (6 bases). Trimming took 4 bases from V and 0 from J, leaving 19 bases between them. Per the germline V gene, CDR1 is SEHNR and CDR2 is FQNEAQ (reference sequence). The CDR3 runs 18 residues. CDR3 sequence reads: CASSSFVSGPNSYNEQFF. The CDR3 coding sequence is TGTGCCAGCAGCTCTTTCGTTAGCGGCCCTAACTCCTACAATGAGCAGTTCTTC.

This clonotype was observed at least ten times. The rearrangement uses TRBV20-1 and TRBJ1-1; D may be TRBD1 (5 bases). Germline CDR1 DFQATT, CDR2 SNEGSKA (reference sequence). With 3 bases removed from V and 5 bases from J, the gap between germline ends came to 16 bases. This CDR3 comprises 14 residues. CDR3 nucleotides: TGCAGTGCTAGTTTGACAGCCGGAGGAACTGAAGCTTTCTTT. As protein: CSASLTAGGTEAFF.

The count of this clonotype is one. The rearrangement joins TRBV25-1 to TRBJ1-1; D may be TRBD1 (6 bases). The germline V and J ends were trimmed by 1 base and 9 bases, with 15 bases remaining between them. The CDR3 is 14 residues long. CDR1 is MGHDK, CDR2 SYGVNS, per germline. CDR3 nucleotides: TGTGCCAGCAGTGAATTGTGGGGGCAAACCCAAGCTTTCTTT. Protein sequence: CASSELWGQTQAFF.

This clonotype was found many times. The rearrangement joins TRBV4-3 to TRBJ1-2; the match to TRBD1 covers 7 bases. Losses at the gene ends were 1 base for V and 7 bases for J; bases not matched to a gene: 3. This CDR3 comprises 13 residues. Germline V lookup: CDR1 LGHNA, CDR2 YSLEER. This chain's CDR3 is CASSQAYRGGYTF. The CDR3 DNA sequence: TGCGCCAGCAGCCAAGCTTACAGGGGTGGCTACACCTTC.

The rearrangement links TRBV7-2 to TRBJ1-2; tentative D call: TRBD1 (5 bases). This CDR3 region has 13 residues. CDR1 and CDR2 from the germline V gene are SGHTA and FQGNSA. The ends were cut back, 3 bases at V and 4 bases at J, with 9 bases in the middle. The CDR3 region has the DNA TGTGCCAGCAGCTTGACAGACCGCTATGGCTACACCTTC. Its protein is CASSLTDRYGYTF. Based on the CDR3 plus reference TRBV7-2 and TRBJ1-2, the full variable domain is GAGVSQSPSNKVTEKGKDVELRCDPISGHTALYWYRQSLGQGLEFLIYFQGNSAPDKSGLPSDRFSAERTGGSVSTLTIQRTQQEDSAVYLCASSLTDRYGYTFGSGTRLTVV.

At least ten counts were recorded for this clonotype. In DNA, the CDR3 is TGCGCCAGCCTAGATGGCGGGAGAGGGACAGATACGCAGTATTTT. Amino acids: CASLDGGRGTDTQYF. The chain combines TRBV5-1 with TRBJ2-3; 7 bases are shared with TRBD2. This CDR3 is 15 amino acids long. Germline trimming cut 7 bases from V and 3 bases from J; bases unmatched to any gene: 11. CDR1 is SGHRS, CDR2 YFSETQ, per germline.

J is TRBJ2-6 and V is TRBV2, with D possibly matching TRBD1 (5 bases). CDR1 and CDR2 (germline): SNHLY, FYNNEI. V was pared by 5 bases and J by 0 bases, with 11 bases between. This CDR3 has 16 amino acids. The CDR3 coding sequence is TGTGCCAGCAGTAGGGGCCTACTCTCTGGGGCCAACGTCCTGACTTTC. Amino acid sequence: CASSRGLLSGANVLTF.

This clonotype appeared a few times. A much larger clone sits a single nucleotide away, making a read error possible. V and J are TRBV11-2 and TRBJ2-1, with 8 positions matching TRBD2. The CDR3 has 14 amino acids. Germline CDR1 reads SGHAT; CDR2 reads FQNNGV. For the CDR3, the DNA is TGTGCCAGCAGCTTAGGGGGACTAGTCAATGAGCAGCTCTTC. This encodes CASSLGGLVNEQLF.

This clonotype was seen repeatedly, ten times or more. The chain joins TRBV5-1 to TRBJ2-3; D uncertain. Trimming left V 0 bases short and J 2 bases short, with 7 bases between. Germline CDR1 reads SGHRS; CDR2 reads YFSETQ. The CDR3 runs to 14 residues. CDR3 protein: CASSLGPYTDTQYF. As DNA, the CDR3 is TGCGCCAGCAGCTTGGGCCCATACACAGATACGCAGTATTTT.

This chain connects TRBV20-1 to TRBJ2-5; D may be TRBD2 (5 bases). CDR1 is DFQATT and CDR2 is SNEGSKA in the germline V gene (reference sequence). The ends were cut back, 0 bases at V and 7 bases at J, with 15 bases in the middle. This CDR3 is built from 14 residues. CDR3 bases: TGCAGTGCTAGAGATAGCGTGAGGGTAGGGACCCAGTACTTC. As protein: CSARDSVRVGTQYF.

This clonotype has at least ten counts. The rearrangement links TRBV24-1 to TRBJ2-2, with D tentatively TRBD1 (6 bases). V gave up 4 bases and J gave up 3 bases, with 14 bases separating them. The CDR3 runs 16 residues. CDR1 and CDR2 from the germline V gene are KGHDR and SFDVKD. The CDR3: CATSDSTGQYTGELFF. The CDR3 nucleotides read TGTGCCACCAGTGACTCCACGGGACAATACACCGGGGAGCTGTTTTTT.